This TCR beta chain was identified in a study of blood T cell repertoires in COVID-19 (TCRdb year 2020). Background on the whole study: Collaborator samples came from the United States, Italy and Spain and covered acute and convalescent phases of COVID-19. A freely available public database, intended as a resource for researchers studying the immune response to SARS-CoV-2, is where the repertoires were released. A de-identified subject ID, COVID-19 status, age in years and sex were almost always included in the sample metadata. Where available, HLA class I and class II types were taken from metadata supplied by the sample provider and were not determined by assay-based typing. The dataset comprised deeply sampled blood TCRbeta repertoires from subjects exposed to, actively infected with, or recovered from COVID-19. The prospective study material was composed of cDNA or gDNA derived from T cells, B-cell-depleted T cells, or PBMCs. Samples were obtained from the ongoing ImmuneRACE study (first 160 participants) and from 950 to 1,500 subjects provided by 6 global collaborators. Results the study describes overall, beyond this receptor: How much clinical and demographic metadata was included differed by source and by participant, and the metadata was provided uncurated.

TCRbeta CDR3 regions were amplified from genomic DNA by means of the immunoSEQ Assay, a bias-controlled multiplex PCR. The original methods were these. The number of nucleated cells in each sample was estimated from the amplification of reference gene primers within the assay. To quantify the absolute abundance of each unique TCRbeta CDR3 rearrangement, sequence reads were collapsed and filtered. For each sample, productive Simpson clonality was calculated as the square root of Simpson's diversity index over productive rearrangements. Here the immuneACCESS table is served through TCRdb, limited to in-frame sequences with V and J called. Missing clones are a known gap in these copies; in checked studies unresolved V genes cover under half, and the rest lacks a known reason. The DNA gave D and trimming, while V, J and clone size come from that table. The sample table lists about 94,000 clones, about 74% of them with a count of one. The ten largest account for around 49% of the sample.

Whole blood was collected in K2EDTA tubes by collaborating institutions according to the institutions' own protocols. For TCRbeta analysis, collaborator samples were shipped as frozen whole blood, as isolated PBMCs, or as DNA extracted from either sample type. A remark on this clone: Its cognate antigen has yet to be identified. Nothing much larger sits one base from this clone, and base qualities are not available.

Sequencing was done on a sample of peripheral blood. This TCR came from a human donor in a cohort sampled during active COVID-19.

The DNA sequence is TGCAGCGTTTCAGGGTTAGCCAAAAACATTCAGTACTTC. Translated, this is CSVSGLAKNIQYF. Recombination linked TRBV29-1 to TRBJ2-4; the D segment could be TRBD1, given 5 matching bases. From a lookup of the germline V gene, CDR1 and CDR2 are SQVTM and ANQGSEA. The CDR3 goes from the cysteine to the phenylalanine over 13 residues. This entry keeps only the CDR3 DNA: 39 bases, framed from base 1. V is shortened by 5 bases, J by 0 bases, and the region joining them spans 8 bases.